Below are 26 T cell receptor beta chains sequenced from a single sample in a study of blood T cell repertoires in COVID-19. The method was immunoSEQ multiplex PCR; TCRdb's version includes in-frame clones alone and lacks a portion of them. The sample consists of 210,000 or so clones, 80% to 90% of them appearing once. The sample comprised peripheral blood. Source of these receptors: a woman at least 80 years old with acute or convalescent COVID-19.

This clone was detected once. V is TRBV19 and J is TRBJ1-4; D possibly corresponds to TRBD1 (5 bases). The CDR3 consists of 12 residues. Germline CDR1 is LNHDA and CDR2 is SQIVND (reference sequence). V lost 9 bases and J lost 7, with 12 bases in between. CDR3 DNA: TGTGCCAGCGAGGACATCGGTGAAAAACTGTTTTTT. Amino acid sequence: CASEDIGEKLFF.

The rearrangement joins TRBV3-1 (or the pseudogene TRBV3-2) to TRBJ2-5; 12 bases are shared with TRBD2. Germline V lookup: CDR1 LGHDT, CDR2 YNNKEL (reference sequence). Germline trimming cut 2 bases from V and 5 bases from J; bases unmatched to any gene: 9. The CDR3 extends over 17 amino acids. The CDR3 protein is CASSQLASGGELETQYF. For the CDR3, the DNA is TGTGCCAGCAGCCAACTCGCTAGCGGGGGGGAGCTCGAGACCCAGTACTTC.

The DNA of the CDR3 is TGTGCCAGCAGCAAAGAGCAGGGGGCAGGGGCTTTCTTT. Protein sequence: CASSKEQGAGAFF. The chain recombines TRBV21-1 with TRBJ1-1; the DNA was not compared with TRBD1, the D call given in the table. TRBV21-1 is a known pseudogene. CDR3 size: 13 residues.

The V and J genes are TRBV24-1 and TRBJ1-2; TRBD1 agrees at 7 bases. Looked up from germline, CDR1 is KGHDR and CDR2 is SFDVKD. The CDR3 spans 15 residues. V shed 4 bases and J 4 bases; nucleotides not matched to a gene: 8. The CDR3 sequence is CATSDPRTGVYGYTF. In DNA form, the CDR3 reads TGTGCCACCAGTGACCCGCGGACAGGTGTCTATGGCTACACCTTC.

With respect to this clone: Other DNA sequences within the sample encode an identical CDR3. The V call is TRBV30, the J call TRBJ1-1; 7 bases are shared with TRBD1. This CDR3 comprises 13 residues. Per germline, CDR1 GTSNPN and CDR2 SVGIG (reference sequence). V shed 5 bases, J shed 0 bases, and the junction held 3 bases outside the gene matches. CDR3 bases: TGTGCCTGGTCGGGACAGATGAACACTGAAGCTTTCTTT. This sequence encodes CAWSGQMNTEAFF.

The rearrangement joins TRBV7-2 to TRBJ1-4; TRBD1 might be the D (6 bases). V lost 4 bases and J 5 bases, leaving 11 bases between the germline ends. Germline loops: CDR1 SGHTA, CDR2 FQGNSA. The CDR3 length is 14 residues. This CDR3 is CASSSGVLNEKLFF. The CDR3 DNA sequence: TGTGCCAGCAGCTCAGGGGTACTCAATGAAAAACTGTTTTTT.

The rearrangement uses TRBV29-1 and TRBJ2-2, with D possibly being TRBD2 (5 bases). CDR3 length equals 13 residues. Germline CDR1 reads SQVTM; CDR2 reads ANQGSEA. The V and J ends lost 5 bases and 3 bases respectively, with 10 bases between them. The CDR3 nucleotides are TGCAGCGTTTACAAGAGGGACACCGGGGAGCTGTTTTTT. It specifies CSVYKRDTGELFF.

The chain uses TRBV5-1 and TRBJ2-3; TRBD2 matches 8 bases. CDR1 is SGHRS, CDR2 YFSETQ, per germline. CDR3 length: 16 amino acids. The trim removed 1 base at V and 6 bases at J, leaving 10 bases unmatched. The CDR3 nucleotides are TGCGCCAGCAGCTTGTGGGGACTAGGAGGTACGGATACGCAGTATTTT. It encodes CASSLWGLGGTDTQYF.

The chain links TRBV5-8 to TRBJ2-1; 16 bases align to TRBD2. The CDR3 length is 18 residues. Germline loops: CDR1 SGHTS, CDR2 YDEGEE. V trimming: 0 bases; J trimming: 8 bases; junction bases outside the gene matches: 8. The CDR3: CASSLEGTSGGAKDEQFF. Here the CDR3 DNA reads TGTGCCAGCAGCTTGGAGGGGACTAGCGGGGGGGCTAAAGATGAGCAGTTCTTC.

This chain uses TRBV19 with TRBJ2-3; TRBD1 agrees at 7 bases. The V gene's germline CDR1 is LNHDA and CDR2 SQIVND (reference sequence). With 6 bases clipped from V and 2 bases from J, the junction kept 8 bases outside the gene matches. The CDR3 is 15 residues long. The CDR3, as DNA: TGTGCCAGTAGCCGGGGACAGACTTTCACAGATACGCAGTATTTT. This sequence encodes CASSRGQTFTDTQYF.

The chain carries TRBV30 and TRBJ1-2, with 9 bases matching TRBD1. The CDR3 is 12 residues long. Germline trimming cut 5 bases from V and 2 bases from J; bases unmatched to any gene: 0. CDR1 is GTSNPN and CDR2 is SVGIG in the germline V gene (reference sequence). The CDR3 loop reads CAWDRGNYGYTF. The DNA for the CDR3 is TGTGCCTGGGACAGGGGGAACTATGGCTACACCTTC.

The J gene is TRBJ2-7, the V gene TRBV29-1, with 10 bases matching TRBD1. After removal of 3 bases from V and 5 bases from J, the junction contained 4 bases not matched to a gene. The CDR3 has 13 residues. The germline CDR1 and CDR2 sequences are SQVTM and ANQGSEA. The CDR3 DNA reads as TGCAGCGTTGACTCCGGGACAGGGGACGAGCAGTACTTC. Amino acid sequence: CSVDSGTGDEQYF.

The CDR3 spells CASTRDSQETQYF. The CDR3 DNA is TGTGCCAGCACCAGGGACAGCCAAGAGACCCAGTACTTC. This rearrangement joins TRBV12-3 or TRBV12-4 to TRBJ2-5; 7 positions agree with TRBD1. V shed 7 bases and J 1 base; nucleotides not matched to a gene: 3. The CDR3 runs to 13 residues.

This chain links TRBV4-1 with TRBJ1-5; 9 nucleotides match TRBD1. Germline CDR1 MGHRA, CDR2 YSYEKL. V trimming: 3 bases; J trimming: 0 bases; junction bases outside the gene matches: 6. This CDR3 has 17 amino acids. CDR3 nucleotides: TGCGCCAGCAGCCAGGCAACAGGGGGCTTTAGCAATCAGCCCCAGCATTTT. It translates to CASSQATGGFSNQPQHF.

J is TRBJ2-7 and V is TRBV5-1, with D possibly being TRBD2 (7 bases). The CDR3 runs to 14 residues. Trimming removed 4 bases from V and 6 bases from J, with 17 bases in between. Germline V CDR1 and CDR2: SGHRS, YFSETQ. The CDR3 DNA sequence: TGCGCCAGCAGCAGCGGGACAATGGCGCCCGAGCAGTACTTC. Residues: CASSSGTMAPEQYF.

The rearrangement links TRBV24-1 to TRBJ1-1; TRBD1 is a possible D gene (5 bases). This CDR3 spans 11 amino acids. Germline CDR1 KGHDR, CDR2 SFDVKD. V was clipped by 5 bases and J by 8 bases, with 8 bases between them. CDR3: CATSGGQEAFF. CDR3 nucleotides: TGTGCCACCAGTGGAGGACAAGAAGCTTTCTTT.

The genes are TRBV18 and TRBJ2-3, with TRBD1 identical over 10 bases. CDR3 length: 15 residues. The V segment lost 3 bases and the J segment 4 bases; nucleotides outside the gene matches: 4. Germline lookup yields CDR1 KGHSH and CDR2 LQKENI. The CDR3 nucleotides are TGTGCCAGCTCACCGGGACAGGGGTTCCCAGATACGCAGTATTTT. Its translation is CASSPGQGFPDTQYF.

The rearrangement links TRBV15 to TRBJ1-2; D may be TRBD1 (5 bases). V lost 0 bases and J 5 bases, leaving 13 bases between the germline ends. The CDR3 length is 15 residues. Germline V gene sequence: CDR1 LNHNV, CDR2 YYDKDF (reference sequence). The CDR3 loop is CATSRDLSGEYGYTF. In nucleotides, the CDR3 is TGTGCCACCAGCAGAGATCTATCGGGGGAGTATGGCTACACCTTC. The full variable domain, rest sourced from reference TRBV15 and TRBJ1-2, is DAMVIQNPRYQVTQFGKPVTLSCSQTLNHNVMYWYQQKSSQAPKLLFHYYDKDFNNEADTPDNFQSRRPNTSFCFLDIRSPGLGDTAMYLCATSRDLSGEYGYTFGSGTRLTVV.

CDR3 DNA sequence: TGCGCCAGCAGCTCGGGGGTGAGCGGTGAAAAACTGTTTTTT. It is translated as CASSSGVSGEKLFF. The chain uses TRBV5-1 and TRBJ1-4, with D tentatively TRBD1 (5 bases). The CDR3 runs to 14 residues. From germline, CDR1 is SGHRS and CDR2 YFSETQ. The V end was cut by 3 bases, the J end by 7 bases, with 13 bases between.

This chain links TRBV21-1 with TRBJ2-5; no DNA check was done on the table's D call, TRBD2. TRBV21-1 is annotated as a pseudogene. The CDR3 extends over 12 amino acids. This CDR3 reads CASSGGGETQYF. For the CDR3, the DNA is TGTGCCAGCAGCGGGGGGGGAGAGACCCAGTACTTC.

The chain carries TRBV27 and TRBJ1-3, with a tentative D call TRBD1 (5 bases). Per germline, CDR1 MNHEY and CDR2 SMNVEV (reference sequence). The CDR3 contains 15 residues. The germline V and J ends were trimmed by 3 bases and 0 bases, with 9 bases remaining between them. As DNA, the CDR3 is TGTGCCAGCAGTTTGGGGGGAGCCTCTGGAAACACCATATATTTT. Translation: CASSLGGASGNTIYF.

The V gene is TRBV12-5, the J gene TRBJ2-3; no definite D call. This CDR3 is built from 15 residues. Germline values: CDR1 LGHNT, CDR2 FRNRAP. V lost 4 bases, J lost 6 bases, and 17 bases lay in between. The CDR3 spells CASGSDPGPTDTQYF. As DNA, the CDR3 is TGTGCTAGTGGTTCCGATCCGGGTCCCACCGATACGCAGTATTTT.

This chain links TRBV9 with TRBJ2-7; tentative D call: TRBD1 (6 bases). The germline CDR1 and CDR2 sequences are SGDLS and YYNGEE. Deletions cut 0 bases from V and 4 bases from J, with 14 bases between. The CDR3 consists of 15 residues. DNA for the CDR3: TGTGCCAGCAGCGTAGGGACAGACCCCGGGTACGAGCAGTACTTC. It encodes CASSVGTDPGYEQYF.

The sample holds a few counts of this clone. The rearrangement links TRBV7-2 to TRBJ1-3; no firm D call. The germline V gene has CDR1 SGHTA and CDR2 FQGNSA. V was shortened by 8 bases and J by 0 bases, with 11 bases between the two germline ends. This CDR3 comprises 14 residues. CDR3 in amino acids: CASGRLNSGNTIYF. CDR3 coding DNA: TGTGCCAGCGGCCGTCTGAACTCTGGAAACACCATATATTTT. The complete variable domain, with remaining parts taken from reference TRBV7-2 and TRBJ1-3, reads GAGVSQSPSNKVTEKGKDVELRCDPISGHTALYWYRQSLGQGLEFLIYFQGNSAPDKSGLPSDRFSAERTGGSVSTLTIQRTQQEDSAVYLCASGRLNSGNTIYFGEGSWLTVV.

This clone has only a few counts. The chain recombines TRBV7-9 with TRBJ2-5; D ambiguous. V gave up 5 bases and J gave up 5 bases, with 15 bases separating them. The length of the CDR3 is 14 residues. Germline values: CDR1 SEHNR, CDR2 FQNEAQ (reference sequence). As DNA, the CDR3 is TGTGCCAGCAGCAAGGCAGCAGGTCTGGAGACCCAGTACTTC. Translation: CASSKAAGLETQYF. Variable domain in full (rest from reference TRBV7-9 and TRBJ2-5): DTGVSQNPRHKITKRGQNVTFRCDPISEHNRLYWYRQTLGQGPEFLTYFQNEAQLEKSRLLSDRFSAERPKGSFSTLEIQRTEQGDSAMYLCASSKAAGLETQYFGPGTRLLVL.

This chain uses TRBV19 with TRBJ1-4; weak D call: TRBD1 (6 bases). Trimming removed 3 bases from V and 6 bases from J, with 11 bases in between. Germline V gives CDR1 LNHDA, CDR2 SQIVND (reference sequence). The CDR3 spans 14 residues. CDR3 sequence reads: CASSIQGNDEKLFF. CDR3 coding DNA: TGTGCCAGTAGTATCCAGGGGAACGATGAAAAACTGTTTTTT.